This entry lists 23 T cell receptor beta chains sequenced from one sample in a study of OX40 agonist ivuxolimab in advanced cancers. Assay: immunoSEQ multiplex PCR; the TCRdb copy retains only in-frame clones and omits some. Of some 80,000 clones in the sample, about 94% are singletons; the top ten hold around 20%. The sample here was CD4+ or CD8+ T cells sorted from blood, taken in a trial of the OX40 agonist ivuxolimab. The receptors were gathered from an adult with an advanced solid tumor such as melanoma, head and neck, liver or kidney cancer.

The chain links TRBV5-1 to TRBJ1-1; D is perhaps TRBD1 (5 bases). The length of the CDR3 is 12 residues. CDR1 SGHRS and CDR2 YFSETQ come from the germline V gene. Trimming removed 4 bases at V and 4 bases at J, with 8 bases between. The chain's CDR3 is CASSLRGTEAFF. For the CDR3, the DNA is TGCGCCAGCAGCCTTAGGGGCACTGAAGCTTTCTTT.

The chain uses TRBV5-6 and TRBJ2-1, with D possibly TRBD1 on 7 matching bases. The CDR3 spans 15 residues. Germline V gene sequence: CDR1 SGHDT, CDR2 YYEEEE. The V and J ends lost 4 bases and 3 bases respectively, with 14 bases between them. CDR3 loop: CASSGAGQHYNEQFF. In DNA, the CDR3 is TGTGCCAGCAGCGGGGCGGGACAGCACTACAATGAGCAGTTCTTC.

The chain is built from TRBV15 and TRBJ1-5; the match to TRBD1 covers 9 bases. CDR1 LNHNV and CDR2 YYDKDF come from the germline V gene (reference sequence). Trimming took 4 bases from V and 0 from J; bases not matched to a gene: 16. This CDR3 spans 20 amino acids. CDR3 amino acids: CATSTRTGDPRPYSNQPQHF. The CDR3 DNA is TGTGCCACCAGCACCCGGACAGGGGATCCCCGCCCTTATAGCAATCAGCCCCAGCATTTT. Together with reference TRBV15 and TRBJ1-5, the CDR3 gives the full variable domain: DAMVIQNPRYQVTQFGKPVTLSCSQTLNHNVMYWYQQKSSQAPKLLFHYYDKDFNNEADTPDNFQSRRPNTSFCFLDIRSPGLGDTAMYLCATSTRTGDPRPYSNQPQHFGDGTRLSIL.

The chain employs TRBV5-8 and TRBJ2-7; TRBD2 agrees at 8 bases. Germline lookup yields CDR1 SGHTS and CDR2 YDEGEE. CDR3 length equals 12 residues. J was trimmed by 7 bases and V by 2 bases; bases with no gene match: 2. The CDR3 DNA is TGTGCCAGCAGCTTCCGGGGGGGTGAGCAGTACTTC. It is translated as CASSFRGGEQYF.

The chain recombines TRBV28 with TRBJ1-1; 9 nucleotides align to TRBD1. The CDR3 totals 15 residues. Germline assignment: CDR1 MDHEN and CDR2 SYDVKM. Trimming cost V 6 bases and J 5 bases; bases outside gene matches: 10. The DNA for the CDR3 is TGTGCCAGCAGCCGGGACAGGGACCTTCGGACTGAAGCTTTCTTT. Its translation is CASSRDRDLRTEAFF.

This chain connects TRBV7-9 to TRBJ2-3; 7 positions agree with TRBD2. Germline CDR1 reads SEHNR; CDR2 reads FQNEAQ (reference sequence). The V and J ends lost 10 bases and 1 base, in that order; junction bases with no gene match: 11. The CDR3 consists of 15 residues. The CDR3 loop reads CATPWGGPRTDTQYF. In DNA form, the CDR3 reads TGTGCCACCCCATGGGGGGGACCACGCACAGATACGCAGTATTTT.

The rearrangement joins TRBV27 to TRBJ2-3; D might be TRBD1 (6 bases). V lost 4 bases and J 3 bases, leaving 11 bases between the germline ends. The CDR3 contains 14 residues. Germline loops: CDR1 MNHEY, CDR2 SMNVEV (reference sequence). The CDR3 DNA sequence: TGTGCCAGCAGTTCACAGGGTAGGACAGATACGCAGTATTTT. This sequence encodes CASSSQGRTDTQYF.

This rearrangement joins TRBV21-1 to TRBJ1-1. TRBV21-1 is tagged as a pseudogene. This CDR3 is built from 14 residues. The DNA of the CDR3 is TGTGCCAGCAGCAAATGGGGGGGCATAACTGAAGCTTTCTTT. Translating it yields CASSKWGGITEAFF.

This clone showed up just once. This chain connects TRBV28 to TRBJ2-3; the D is unclear. Germline lookup yields CDR1 MDHEN and CDR2 SYDVKM. The CDR3 length is 13 residues. V lost 5 bases and J lost 1, with 7 bases in between. The CDR3 spells CASSPRGTDTQYF. The CDR3 nucleotides read TGTGCCAGCAGTCCACGGGGCACAGATACGCAGTATTTT.

Written as DNA, the CDR3 is TGTGCCAGCAGATTGCAGGGGATTCGCTCCTACAATGAGCAGTTCTTC. Its protein is CASRLQGIRSYNEQFF. V gene TRBV28 combines with J gene TRBJ2-1; D may be TRBD1 (6 bases). The germline CDR1 and CDR2 sequences are MDHEN and SYDVKM. The V end was cut by 6 bases, the J end by 0 bases, with 15 bases between. This CDR3 is built from 16 residues.

This clone was seen a few times. V gene TRBV4-1 combines with J gene TRBJ1-5; possible D gene TRBD1, 6 bases. CDR1 and CDR2 from the germline V gene are MGHRA and YSYEKL. The CDR3 is 18 amino acids. The V end was cut by 0 bases, the J end by 0 bases, with 15 bases between. In DNA, the CDR3 is TGCGCCAGCAGCCAAGATCCGGGACACGAGTATAGCAATCAGCCCCAGCATTTT. Its translation is CASSQDPGHEYSNQPQHF.

J is TRBJ1-5 and V is TRBV2, with TRBD1 as a possible D gene (5 bases). With 3 bases removed from V and 4 bases from J, the gap between germline ends came to 16 bases. From germline, CDR1 is SNHLY and CDR2 FYNNEI. There are 16 residues in the CDR3. The CDR3 sequence is CASSEILGPSNQPQHF. The CDR3 DNA reads TGTGCCAGCAGTGAGATTTTGGGACCGAGTAATCAGCCCCAGCATTTT.

The chain has TRBV5-8 and TRBJ2-3, with TRBD1 matching 7 bases. CDR3 length: 14 amino acids. With V trimmed by 4 bases and J by 4 bases, 6 bases remained unmatched. Germline V gene data show CDR1 as SGHTS and CDR2 as YDEGEE. CDR3 nucleotides: TGTGCCAGCAGCCGACAGGGCCCTCCAGATACGCAGTATTTT. It is translated as CASSRQGPPDTQYF. The entire variable domain, with the rest obtained from reference TRBV5-8 and TRBJ2-3, is as follows: EAGVTQSPTHLIKTRGQQATLRCSPISGHTSVYWYQQALGLGLQFLLWYDEGEERNRGNFPPRFSGRQFPNYSSELNVNALELEDSALYLCASSRQGPPDTQYFGPGTRLTVL.

The chain has TRBV27 and TRBJ2-5, with D perhaps matching TRBD2 (6 bases). The length of the CDR3 is 11 residues. Trimming removed 11 bases from V and 4 bases from J, with 11 bases in between. Germline CDR1 reads MNHEY; CDR2 reads SMNVEV (reference sequence). The CDR3 is CASGGAETQYF. CDR3 coding DNA: TGTGCCTCCGGAGGGGCAGAGACCCAGTACTTC.

This clone was detected only a few times. This rearrangement joins TRBV6-5 to TRBJ1-5, with D hard to call. The germline V and J ends were trimmed by 5 bases and 0 bases, with 8 bases remaining between them. Germline assignment: CDR1 MNHEY and CDR2 SVGAGI. The CDR3 covers 14 residues. The CDR3 protein is CASSEVGSNQPQHF. CDR3 DNA sequence: TGTGCCAGCAGTGAAGTCGGTAGCAATCAGCCCCAGCATTTT.

The rearrangement uses TRBV6-5 and TRBJ1-2, with unresolved D. Trimming stripped 6 bases from V and 8 bases from J, with 19 bases between. CDR3 length: 14 residues. Per the germline V gene, CDR1 is MNHEY and CDR2 is SVGAGI. This chain's CDR3 is CASSPLVAGQGYTF. CDR3 in DNA: TGTGCCAGCAGCCCCCTGGTGGCAGGTCAAGGCTACACCTTC.

This rearrangement joins TRBV4-1 to TRBJ2-1, with 8 bases that match TRBD2. V was clipped by 0 bases and J by 7 bases; unmatched bases: 8. The CDR3 loop spans 16 amino acids. Germline CDR1 MGHRA, CDR2 YSYEKL. The CDR3 spells CASSQEGTPGGNEQFF. In nucleotides, the CDR3 is TGCGCCAGCAGCCAAGAGGGGACACCGGGGGGGAATGAGCAGTTCTTC.

V and J are TRBV11-3 and TRBJ2-1; 10 nucleotides agree with TRBD2. This CDR3 comprises 18 residues. With 0 bases clipped from V and 7 bases from J, the junction kept 12 bases outside the gene matches. Germline V gives CDR1 SGHNT, CDR2 YENEEA. This chain's CDR3 is CASSLDHSSGGGANEQFF. DNA for the CDR3: TGTGCCAGCAGCTTAGACCATTCTAGCGGGGGAGGGGCGAATGAGCAGTTCTTC.

V and J are TRBV27 and TRBJ1-2, with TRBD1 matching 8 bases. V shed 4 bases and J 6 bases; nucleotides not matched to a gene: 4. This CDR3 comprises 13 residues. CDR1 is MNHEY, CDR2 SMNVEV, per germline (reference sequence). In nucleotides, the CDR3 is TGTGCCAGCAGTTCGACAGGGGATCATGGCTACACCTTC. This sequence encodes CASSSTGDHGYTF.

CDR3 bases: TGTGCCAGTGCAGGGGTGATGAACACTGAAGCTTTCTTT. It encodes CASAGVMNTEAFF. This chain connects TRBV19 to TRBJ1-1, with D perhaps matching TRBD1 (6 bases). V was cut by 8 bases and J by 0 bases, with 10 bases left in between. The CDR3 is 13 amino acids. Germline-derived CDR1 and CDR2 are LNHDA and SQIVND (reference sequence).

The V call is TRBV11-2, the J call TRBJ2-3; the D gene is possibly TRBD2 (6 bases). Germline assignment: CDR1 SGHAT and CDR2 FQNNGV. V shed 5 bases and J shed 4 bases, with 16 bases lying between them. This CDR3 has 15 amino acids. The CDR3 DNA reads TGTGCCAGCAGCGATTGGGGGGAGGCGGCAGATACGCAGTATTTT. It yields the protein CASSDWGEAADTQYF.

DNA for the CDR3: TGCGCCAGCAGCCAAGAGAATTTAGACAATGAGCAGTTCTTC. Protein product: CASSQENLDNEQFF. This rearrangement joins TRBV4-3 to TRBJ2-1; D not resolved. CDR3 length: 14 amino acids. With 0 bases removed from V and 5 bases from J, the gap between germline ends came to 8 bases. Per germline, CDR1 LGHNA and CDR2 YSLEER.

This chain uses TRBV6-5 with TRBJ2-1; tentatively, D is TRBD1 (6 bases). V gave up 8 bases and J gave up 14 bases, with 13 bases separating them. CDR3 size: 10 residues. The germline V gene has CDR1 MNHEY and CDR2 SVGAGI. CDR3 DNA sequence: TGTGCCAGCGGAGCAGGGGAAGAGTTCTTC. Translation gives CASGAGEEFF.